The rows below give T cell receptor beta chains drawn from one sample of a study of T cells in Graves' hyperthyroidism and ophthalmopathy. TCRdb recomputed calls from the multiplex PCR reads with MiXCR, one row per CDR3 protein. The sample comprises approximately 620,000 distinct CDR3 sequences, roughly 15% of which are singletons, and less than 3.5% rests with the top ten. Sequenced: blood. These receptors were taken from a woman between 35 and 50 years old with Graves' ophthalmopathy. Each CDR3 is given with its conserved first and last residue. D genes are given only for firm matches. Some rows mark clone size as missing; the rest say once, few, many or name a class of expanded clone.

v_call	d_call	clone_size	j_call	cdr3_length	cdr3_aa	cdr3_nt
TRBV5-5	TRBD2	many	TRBJ2-1	18	CASSLNFVASGTYNEQFF	TGTGCCAGCAGCTTGAATTTTGTGGCTAGCGGGACCTACAATGAGCAGTTCTTC
TRBV9	-	-	TRBJ1-4	14	CASSATGRNEKLFF	TGTGCCAGCAGCGCAACGGGGAGGAATGAAAAACTGTTTTTT
TRBV28	-	few	TRBJ2-5	13	CASSFRPRVTQYF	TGTGCCAGCAGTTTCCGGCCTCGGGTGACCCAGTACTTC
TRBV15	-	many	TRBJ2-7	12	CATSREGVEQYF	TGTGCCACCAGCAGAGAGGGGGTCGAGCAGTACTTC
TRBV6-1	-	many	TRBJ2-3	15	CASSRDGSGADTQYF	TGTGCCAGCAGCCGGGACGGGAGTGGGGCAGATACGCAGTATTTT
TRBV6-1	TRBD2	-	TRBJ2-7	14	CASSDGSGTYEQYF	TGTGCCAGCAGTGACGGAAGCGGGACCTACGAGCAGTACTTC
TRBV6-2/TRBV6-3	TRBD1	-	TRBJ2-7	15	CASSHRTGSAHEQYF	TGTGCCAGCAGTCACAGGACAGGGAGCGCCCACGAGCAGTACTTC
TRBV30	-	-	TRBJ2-2	15	CASPRGATYTGELFF	TGTGCCTCCCCTAGGGGAGCGACCTACACCGGGGAGCTGTTTTTT
TRBV12-3/TRBV12-4	-	few	TRBJ2-3	17	CASSSKREGLATDTQYF	TGTGCCAGCAGTTCAAAGAGGGAAGGTCTAGCCACAGATACGCAGTATTTT
TRBV30	TRBD1	many	TRBJ1-1	15	CAWSTKMTGKVEAFF	TGTGCCTGGAGTACTAAGATGACAGGGAAGGTCGAAGCTTTCTTT
TRBV5-1	TRBD1	-	TRBJ2-7	14	CASSLGQGAHEQYF	TGCGCCAGCAGCTTGGGACAGGGGGCCCACGAGCAGTACTTC
TRBV7-8	-	-	TRBJ1-5	15	CASSLEAGINQPQHF	TGTGCCAGCAGCCTTGAGGCAGGTATCAATCAGCCCCAGCATTTT
TRBV12-5	-	few	TRBJ2-2	13	CASGLRVGGELFF	TGTGCTAGTGGTTTGAGGGTAGGCGGGGAGCTGTTTTTT
TRBV3-1	-	many	TRBJ1-4	17	CASSQGGQNGFNEKLFF	TGTGCCAGCAGCCAAGGTGGACAGAACGGGTTTAATGAAAAACTGTTTTTT
TRBV20-1	TRBD2	many	TRBJ2-1	17	CSARDFSKTSGRNEQFF	TGCAGTGCTAGAGATTTCTCCAAGACTAGCGGGAGGAATGAGCAGTTCTTC
TRBV4-2	TRBD2	-	TRBJ2-7	17	CASSQDVGGRALGEQYF	TGTGCCAGCAGCCAAGATGTTGGCGGGAGGGCGCTTGGCGAGCAGTACTTC
TRBV6-6	-	-	TRBJ1-1	18	CASSYSMGGRGKNTEASF	TGTGCCAGCAGTTACTCGATGGGTGGCAGGGGAAAGAACACTGAAGCTTCCTTT
TRBV28	-	-	TRBJ1-1	13	CASSSGAGTEAFF	TGTGCCAGCAGCTCGGGGGCGGGGACTGAAGCTTTCTTT
TRBV7-2	-	-	TRBJ2-2	16	CASSPGPVSITGELFF	TGTGCCAGCAGCCCGGGCCCAGTTAGCATAACCGGGGAGCTGTTTTTT
TRBV5-1	-	few	TRBJ2-3	15	CASSTSGHITDTQYF	TGCGCCAGCAGCACATCGGGACACATCACAGATACGCAGTATTTT
TRBV10-3	TRBD1	many	TRBJ1-2	16	CAISERQGTDAGGYTF	TGTGCCATCAGTGAGAGACAGGGCACAGACGCGGGTGGCTACACCTTC
TRBV7-9	-	-	TRBJ2-2	10	CASTPGELFF	TGTGCCAGCACCCCCGGGGAGCTGTTTTTT
TRBV5-1	-	many	TRBJ2-5	17	CASSLEGTRKLAETQYF	TGCGCCAGCAGCTTGGAGGGGACCCGTAAGTTAGCGGAGACCCAGTACTTC
TRBV15	TRBD1	-	TRBJ1-1	16	CATSEGTGGPYTEAFF	TGTGCCACCAGCGAAGGGACAGGGGGCCCCTATACTGAAGCTTTCTTT
TRBV28	TRBD2	many	TRBJ2-1	14	CASSFLAGRNEQFF	TGTGCCAGCAGTTTTCTAGCGGGGCGCAATGAGCAGTTCTTC
TRBV20-1	-	-	TRBJ2-1	10	CSALRDEQFF	TGCAGTGCACTAAGGGATGAGCAGTTCTTC
TRBV6-1	TRBD1	-	TRBJ1-1	15	CASLRDSLRDTEAFF	TGTGCCAGCCTCCGGGACAGCCTAAGGGACACTGAAGCTTTCTTT
TRBV12-3/TRBV12-4	-	many	TRBJ1-1	15	CASSHLGILNTEAFF	TGTGCCAGCAGCCACCTCGGTATATTGAACACTGAAGCTTTCTTT
TRBV28	TRBD1	-	TRBJ1-5	16	CASSLSKGGAKQPQHF	TGTGCCAGCAGTTTATCGAAAGGGGGCGCGAAGCAGCCCCAGCATTTT
TRBV6-4	-	-	TRBJ1-1	11	CASSYPTEAFF	TGTGCCAGCAGTTACCCCACTGAAGCTTTCTTT
TRBV29-1	TRBD2	many	TRBJ2-3	17	CSVAGTSGSIPTDTQYF	TGCAGCGTTGCAGGGACTAGCGGGAGTATTCCCACAGATACGCAGTATTTT
TRBV10-3	TRBD2	many	TRBJ2-5	14	CAISDLAGEETQYF	TGTGCCATCAGTGATCTAGCGGGAGAAGAGACCCAGTACTTC
TRBV12-3/TRBV12-4	-	many	TRBJ1-4	14	CASSSSGANEKLFF	TGTGCCAGCAGTTCTAGCGGGGCAAATGAAAAACTGTTTTTT
TRBV28	-	many	TRBJ1-2	12	CASRPAEKGYTF	TGTGCCAGCAGGCCCGCAGAGAAAGGCTACACCTTC
TRBV4-1	TRBD1	-	TRBJ1-1	14	CASSFTGEETEAFF	TGCGCCAGCAGCTTTACAGGGGAGGAGACTGAAGCTTTCTTT
TRBV7-2	-	few	TRBJ2-1	13	CASSSPGWYEQFF	TGTGCCAGCAGCTCTCCAGGGTGGTATGAGCAGTTCTTC
TRBV20-1	-	many	TRBJ2-1	13	CSARDLSYNEQFF	TGCAGTGCTAGAGATCTGTCATACAATGAGCAGTTCTTC
TRBV18	-	few	TRBJ1-6	15	CASSPVQGLRSPLHF	TGTGCCAGCTCACCCGTTCAGGGGTTAAGATCACCCCTCCACTTT
TRBV2	TRBD2	few	TRBJ2-5	16	CASRSTLGLAEETQYF	TGTGCCAGCAGGTCAACGCTGGGACTAGCGGAAGAGACCCAGTACTTC